In this sample, the clone carrying this T cell receptor (beta chain) turned up a few times. Its antigen is unidentified. The time point is: pretreatment peripheral blood. The assay was immunoSEQ multiplex PCR, and TCRdb's table has in-frame clones only and misses some. The sample holds fewer than 85,000 clones, 84% seen once. The data stem from a study of PD-L1 blockade in urothelial cancer. Whole-study findings and limits: Better progression-free and overall survival followed lower pretreatment blood clonality.

The J segment lost 0 bases and the V segment lost 0 bases, leaving 0 bases of the junction unmatched. Germline CDR1 is SGHDT and CDR2 is YYEEEE. This CDR3 has 15 amino acids. The starting material was PBMCs, obtained around atezolizumab (anti-PD-L1) treatment. This rearrangement joins TRBV5-6 to TRBJ1-3, with TRBD1 matching 7 bases. This sequence originates from a woman in her sixties or seventies with urothelial cancer. For the CDR3, the DNA is TGTGCCAGCAGCTTGGAGGGGGCCTCTGGAAACACCATATATTTT. It specifies CASSLEGASGNTIYF.